The 25 T cell receptor beta chains listed next were all sequenced from one sample in a study of cytomegalovirus exposure and HLA in healthy donors. PCR primers comprised 60 Vbeta and 13 Jbeta primers. Measured with immunoSEQ multiplex PCR; TCRdb has only the in-frame clones, and not every one. Here the sample spans 40,000 to 45,000 clones, roughly 80% being singletons. The sample comprised PBMCs. The receptor set was obtained from a man younger than 40 in good health and CMV-seronegative.

This clone was counted between two and nine times. The rearrangement uses TRBV7-9 and TRBJ2-1; 7 bases align to TRBD2. J was trimmed by 0 bases and V by 6 bases; bases with no gene match: 11. Germline V gene data show CDR1 as SEHNR and CDR2 as FQNEAQ (reference sequence). CDR3 length: 17 residues. The CDR3 coding sequence is TGTGCCAGCAGAAGCGGGGTGGGAGGGAGCTCCTACAATGAGCAGTTCTTC. This translates into CASRSGVGGSSYNEQFF.

V usage is TRBV9 and J usage is TRBJ2-5, with 12 bases lining up with TRBD2. CDR1 SGDLS and CDR2 YYNGEE come from the germline V gene. This CDR3 contains 17 residues. V trimming: 1 base; J trimming: 5 bases; junction bases outside the gene matches: 9. DNA for the CDR3: TGTGCCAGCAGCGTATACGCTAGCGGGAGGGGTTTGGAGACCCAGTACTTC. Its translation: CASSVYASGRGLETQYF.

In nucleotides, the CDR3 is TGTGCCAGCAGCCCGCAGGGGGAGCAACAGCCCCAGCATTTT. It codes for CASSPQGEQQPQHF. V usage is TRBV7-9 and J usage is TRBJ1-5, with 7 positions matching TRBD1. Germline V gene data show CDR1 as SEHNR and CDR2 as FQNEAQ (reference sequence). J was trimmed by 7 bases and V by 5 bases; bases with no gene match: 8. The CDR3 has 14 residues.

The chain uses TRBV5-4 and TRBJ2-5; TRBD2 aligns across 9 bases. Per germline, CDR1 SGHNT and CDR2 YYREEE (reference sequence). CDR3 length equals 15 residues. V lost 3 bases to trimming and J lost 1 base; unmatched junction nucleotides: 4. This chain's CDR3 is CASSSATSGQETQYF. The CDR3 DNA sequence: TGTGCCAGCAGCTCAGCGACTAGCGGCCAAGAGACCCAGTACTTC.

This chain's CDR3 is CASSESPADSCEYF. CDR3 nucleotide sequence: TGTGCCAGCAGTGAGAGCCCAGCGGACTCGTGTGAGTACTTC. The chain combines TRBV28 with TRBJ2-7; a weak D match, TRBD2 (5 bases). The germline V and J ends were trimmed by 5 bases and 11 bases, with 22 bases remaining between them. Germline CDR1 MDHEN, CDR2 SYDVKM. This CDR3 is built from 14 residues.

The chain employs TRBV30 and TRBJ2-5, with 8 positions matching TRBD1. The J segment lost 4 bases and the V segment lost 2 bases, leaving 9 bases of the junction unmatched. This CDR3 spans 15 amino acids. CDR1 and CDR2 (germline): GTSNPN, SVGIG (reference sequence). CDR3 loop: CAWSNWAGGRETQYF. CDR3 DNA: TGTGCCTGGAGTAATTGGGCAGGGGGCAGAGAGACCCAGTACTTC. Drawing the rest from reference TRBV30 and TRBJ2-5, the complete variable domain is SQTIHQWPATLVQPVGSPLSLECTVEGTSNPNLYWYRQAAGRGLQLLFYSVGIGQISSEVPQNLSASRPQDRQFILSSKKLLLSDSGFYLCAWSNWAGGRETQYFGPGTRLLVL.

The genes are TRBV4-3 and TRBJ1-5; D might be TRBD1 (6 bases). V lost 3 bases, J lost 0 bases, and 24 bases lay in between. The CDR3 is made up of 20 amino acids. Germline CDR1 reads LGHNA; CDR2 reads YSLEER. The CDR3 DNA follows: TGCGCCAGCAGCCAGGGAAACACAGGGTTAAGGAAGGATAGCAATCAGCCCCAGCATTTT. Translating gives CASSQGNTGLRKDSNQPQHF.

The V gene is TRBV7-6, the J gene TRBJ1-5, with D possibly being TRBD1 (6 bases). V lost 2 bases, J lost 7 bases, and 15 bases lay in between. The germline V gene encodes CDR1 SGHVS and CDR2 FNYEAQ. There are 15 residues in the CDR3. The CDR3 bases are TGTGCCAGCAGCTTATTGGCGGGGGCTTACCAGCCCCAGCATTTT. It is translated as CASSLLAGAYQPQHF.

The chain carries TRBV5-1 and TRBJ2-3; perhaps TRBD2 as D (6 bases). The V gene lost 2 bases and the J gene lost 4 bases, with 17 bases spanning the gap. The CDR3 is 16 amino acids. Germline loops: CDR1 SGHRS, CDR2 YFSETQ. CDR3 sequence (DNA): TGCGCCAGCAGCTTCACGGGAGTGAATAGCGCAGATACGCAGTATTTT. Its protein product is CASSFTGVNSADTQYF.

This clone was counted only a few times. V and J are TRBV7-6 and TRBJ2-7, with unresolved D. From germline, CDR1 is SGHVS and CDR2 FNYEAQ. CDR3 length equals 13 residues. The V and J ends lost 4 bases and 3 bases respectively, with 10 bases between them. Here the CDR3 DNA reads TGTGCCAGCAGCTCGGGTCCTAACTACGAGCAGTACTTC. This gives the protein CASSSGPNYEQYF.

This clone was seen more than once but under ten times. The chain carries TRBV18 and TRBJ1-4; 7 nucleotides agree with TRBD1. The CDR3 totals 14 residues. J gave up 5 bases and V 5 bases, and 5 bases lay outside the gene matches. Germline CDR1 is KGHSH and CDR2 is LQKENI. CDR3 sequence reads: CASSADRTNEKLFF. Written as DNA, the CDR3 is TGTGCCAGCTCAGCGGACAGGACGAATGAAAAACTGTTTTTT.

In its sample, this clone was seen a few times. The V and J genes are TRBV7-3 and TRBJ2-3; 11 bases align to TRBD2. The CDR3 runs 16 residues. CDR1 is SGHTA and CDR2 is FQGTGA in the germline V gene. J was trimmed by 8 bases and V by 5 bases; bases with no gene match: 12. For the CDR3, the DNA is TGTGCCAGCAGCCGAACACTAGCGGGAGACGGGGGTACGCAGTATTTT. Its translation: CASSRTLAGDGGTQYF.

The chain links TRBV9 to TRBJ2-3; 8 bases are a match to TRBD1. Germline CDR1 is SGDLS and CDR2 is YYNGEE. The ends lost 4 bases at V and 0 bases at J; junction bases unmatched: 4. The CDR3 consists of 15 residues. Written as DNA, the CDR3 is TGTGCCAGCAGCCGGGGACAGGCGAGCACAGATACGCAGTATTTT. Its protein product is CASSRGQASTDTQYF.

This clone was picked up a small number of times. This chain joins TRBV5-6 and TRBJ1-5, with 9 positions matching TRBD1. J gave up 5 bases and V 1 base, and 4 bases lay outside the gene matches. Germline CDR1 reads SGHDT; CDR2 reads YYEEEE. The CDR3 covers 15 residues. The CDR3 here is CASSLTTGGDQPQHF. The CDR3 nucleotides are TGTGCCAGCAGCTTGACGACAGGGGGGGATCAGCCCCAGCATTTT.

V gene TRBV11-2 combines with J gene TRBJ2-1; 11 bases align to TRBD2. The CDR3 extends over 16 amino acids. The ends lost 7 bases at V and 4 bases at J; junction bases unmatched: 9. Per the germline V gene, CDR1 is SGHAT and CDR2 is FQNNGV. CDR3 DNA: TGTGCCAGCACCTACCTAGCGGGAGGCTATTACAATGAGCAGTTCTTC. The encoded protein is CASTYLAGGYYNEQFF.

CDR3 residues: CASNIAGYGNEQFF. The CDR3 bases are TGTGCCAGCAATATAGCGGGGTACGGCAATGAGCAGTTCTTC. The V call is TRBV9, the J call TRBJ2-1, with TRBD2 identical over 8 bases. J was trimmed by 6 bases and V by 6 bases; bases with no gene match: 8. The CDR3 has 14 amino acids. The germline CDR1 and CDR2 sequences are SGDLS and YYNGEE.

This clone is a singleton in its sample. This chain joins TRBV2 and TRBJ2-3, with 7 bases aligning to TRBD2. Trimming took 7 bases from V and 11 from J; bases not matched to a gene: 9. The CDR3 totals 12 residues. Germline CDR1 reads SNHLY; CDR2 reads FYNNEI. The CDR3 loop is CASNIREGGQYF. The CDR3, as DNA: TGTGCCAGCAACATTAGGGAGGGTGGGCAGTATTTT.

The gene calls are TRBV28 and TRBJ2-2; 9 bases agree with TRBD1. Germline assignment: CDR1 MDHEN and CDR2 SYDVKM. The CDR3 has 13 amino acids. V shed 9 bases and J 4 bases; nucleotides not matched to a gene: 3. CDR3 bases: TGTGCCAGTAAGACAGGGGGCACCGGGGAGCTGTTTTTT. Residues: CASKTGGTGELFF.

This clone was observed a few times. An end of the junction does not agree with germline; a read error may underlie this. This chain links TRBV7-9 with TRBJ2-3; TRBD2 aligns across 7 bases. In germline, CDR1 is SEHNR, CDR2 FQNEAQ (reference sequence). This CDR3 is 16 amino acids long. CDR3 bases: TGTTCCAGCAGCTCCCCGCCTGCGGGAGTACAAGATACGCAGTATTTT. It translates to CSSSSPPAGVQDTQYF. Full variable domain (outside the CDR3, taken from reference TRBV7-9 and TRBJ2-3): DTGVSQNPRHKITKRGQNVTFRCDPISEHNRLYWYRQTLGQGPEFLTYFQNEAQLEKSRLLSDRFSAERPKGSFSTLEIQRTEQGDSAMYLCSSSSPPAGVQDTQYFGPGTRLTVL.

The chain links TRBV6-1 to TRBJ2-7; maybe TRBD1 (5 bases). Trimming pared 10 bases from V and 4 bases from J, leaving 14 bases between. CDR1 and CDR2 (germline): MNHNS, SASEGT. This CDR3 has 12 amino acids. DNA of the CDR3: TGTGCCATACGTGGCGGACAATACGAGCAGTACTTC. Protein: CAIRGGQYEQYF.

This clone was counted only a few times. CDR3 nucleotide sequence: TGTGCCAGCAGTTTAAAGGGGTTCTCAGAGACCCAGTACTTC. Its protein product is CASSLKGFSETQYF. The chain carries TRBV28 and TRBJ2-5; D is possibly TRBD1 (5 bases). V was trimmed by 2 bases and J by 4 bases, leaving 11 bases between them. Germline assignment: CDR1 MDHEN and CDR2 SYDVKM. The CDR3 contains 14 residues.

The V call is TRBV6-1, the J call TRBJ2-5; 7 bases map to TRBD1. With V trimmed by 4 bases and J by 4 bases, 9 bases remained unmatched. Germline V gene sequence: CDR1 MNHNS, CDR2 SASEGT. The CDR3 runs to 15 residues. The CDR3 nucleotides read TGTGCCAGCAGTGCTTTCAAAGGGGGCCGAGAGACCCAGTACTTC. Its translation is CASSAFKGGRETQYF.

The V call is TRBV7-2, the J call TRBJ1-6, with TRBD1 as a possible D gene (5 bases). V lost 1 base, J lost 11 bases, and 21 bases lay in between. The CDR3 totals 17 residues. Germline V gene sequence: CDR1 SGHTA, CDR2 FQGNSA. The CDR3 coding sequence is TGTGCCAGCAGCTTAGAGAGCAGGGTAACTGGGAATCCACCCCTCCACTTT. Its protein is CASSLESRVTGNPPLHF.

The chain is built from TRBV5-4 and TRBJ2-7; D is perhaps TRBD2 (6 bases). There are 16 residues in the CDR3. V dropped 3 bases and J dropped 3 bases, with 19 bases sitting between them. Germline CDR1 and CDR2: SGHNT and YYREEE (reference sequence). CDR3 protein: CASSSGRLERNYEQYF. CDR3 DNA sequence: TGTGCCAGCAGCTCAGGCAGACTAGAAAGAAACTACGAGCAGTACTTC. The full variable domain, completed using reference TRBV5-4 and TRBJ2-7, is ETGVTQSPTHLIKTRGQQVTLRCSSQSGHNTVSWYQQALGQGPQFIFQYYREEENGRGNFPPRFSGLQFPNYSSELNVNALELDDSALYLCASSSGRLERNYEQYFGPGTRLTVT.

A single count supports this clone. The chain couples TRBV5-6 to TRBJ2-5; D may be TRBD2 (5 bases). This CDR3 spans 16 amino acids. Germline CDR1 and CDR2: SGHDT and YYEEEE. V lost 0 bases to trimming and J lost 4 bases, with 16 bases between them. The CDR3 coding sequence is TGTGCCAGCAGCTTGGAACCTTTTACCGCGGGAGAGACCCAGTACTTC. It translates to CASSLEPFTAGETQYF. Variable domain in full (rest from reference TRBV5-6 and TRBJ2-5): DAGVTQSPTHLIKTRGQQVTLRCSPKSGHDTVSWYQQALGQGPQFIFQYYEEEERQRGNFPDRFSGHQFPNYSSELNVNALLLGDSALYLCASSLEPFTAGETQYFGPGTRLLVL.